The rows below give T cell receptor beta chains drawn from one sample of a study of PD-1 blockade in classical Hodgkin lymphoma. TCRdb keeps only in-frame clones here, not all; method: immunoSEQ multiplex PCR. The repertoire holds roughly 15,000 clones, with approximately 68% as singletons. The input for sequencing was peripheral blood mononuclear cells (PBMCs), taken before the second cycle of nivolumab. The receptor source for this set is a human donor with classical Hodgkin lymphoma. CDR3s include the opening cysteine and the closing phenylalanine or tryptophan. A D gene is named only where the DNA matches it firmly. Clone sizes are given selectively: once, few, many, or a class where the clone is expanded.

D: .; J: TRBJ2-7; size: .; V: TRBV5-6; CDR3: CASRTYQFWEQYF; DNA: TGTGCCAGCAGAACCTACCAGTTCTGGGAGCAGTACTTC
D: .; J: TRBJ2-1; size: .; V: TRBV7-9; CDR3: CASSWELSYNEQFF; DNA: TGTGCCAGCAGCTGGGAGCTCTCCTACAATGAGCAGTTCTTC
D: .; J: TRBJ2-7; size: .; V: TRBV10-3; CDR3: CAISESILGVHEQYF; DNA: TGTGCCATCAGTGAGTCGATTTTGGGGGTCCACGAGCAGTACTTC
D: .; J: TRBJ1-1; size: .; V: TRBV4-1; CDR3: CASSQSQGGNTEAFF; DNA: TGCGCCAGCAGCCAATCGCAGGGAGGAAACACTGAAGCTTTCTTT
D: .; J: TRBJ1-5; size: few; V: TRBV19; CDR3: CASKIGGGIQPQHF; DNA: TGTGCCAGTAAGATAGGGGGAGGTATTCAGCCCCAGCATTTT
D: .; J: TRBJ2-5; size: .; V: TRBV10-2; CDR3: CASTGALVQGTQYF; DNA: TGCGCCAGCACCGGGGCACTGGTCCAGGGGACCCAGTACTTC
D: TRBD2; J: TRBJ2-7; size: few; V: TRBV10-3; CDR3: CAISNLAVSSSEQYF; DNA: TGTGCCATCAGTAATCTAGCGGTGAGCTCCTCCGAGCAGTACTTC
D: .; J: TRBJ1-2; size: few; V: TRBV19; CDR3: CASTQGRGFGYTF; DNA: TGTGCCAGTACCCAGGGAAGGGGCTTTGGCTACACCTTC
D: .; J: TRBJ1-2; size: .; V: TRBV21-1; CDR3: CASSVTRAPSCGYTF; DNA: TGTGCCAGCAGCGTTACCCGGGCCCCGTCATGTGGCTACACCTTC
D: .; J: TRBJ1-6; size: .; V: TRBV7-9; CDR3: CASTSGTDNSPLHF; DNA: TGTGCCAGCACCTCCGGGACGGACAATTCACCCCTCCACTTT
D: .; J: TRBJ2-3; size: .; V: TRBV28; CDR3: CASSPPLITSDTQYF; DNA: TGTGCCAGCAGTCCGCCCCTCATAACTTCGGATACGCAGTATTTT
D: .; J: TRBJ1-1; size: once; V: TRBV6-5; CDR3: CASSYSRQMNTEAFF; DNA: TGTGCCAGCAGTTACTCGAGACAGATGAACACTGAAGCTTTCTTT
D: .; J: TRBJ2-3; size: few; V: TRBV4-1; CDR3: CASSQDTSSTDTQYF; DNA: TGCGCCAGCAGCCAAGACACGTCTAGCACAGATACGCAGTATTTT
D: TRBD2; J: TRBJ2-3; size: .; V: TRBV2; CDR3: CASSARTSGMSTDTQYF; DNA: TGTGCCAGCAGCGCTCGGACTAGCGGGATGAGCACAGATACGCAGTATTTT
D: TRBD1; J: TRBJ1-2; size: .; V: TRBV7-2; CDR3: CASTLDRVGYGYTF; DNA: TGTGCCAGCACCTTGGACAGGGTGGGCTATGGCTACACCTTC
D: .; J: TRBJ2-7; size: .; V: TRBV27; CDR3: CASSPLDNPYEQYF; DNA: TGTGCCAGCAGTCCTCTGGACAATCCCTACGAGCAGTACTTC
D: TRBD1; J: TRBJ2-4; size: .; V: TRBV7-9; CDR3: CASSAGTGYKNIQYF; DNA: TGTGCCAGCAGCGCCGGGACAGGGTACAAAAACATTCAGTACTTC
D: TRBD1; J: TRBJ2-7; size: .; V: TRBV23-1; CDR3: CASSQGTAPLEQYF; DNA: TGCGCCAGCAGTCAAGGGACAGCCCCCCTTGAGCAGTACTTC
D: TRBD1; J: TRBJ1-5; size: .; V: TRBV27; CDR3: CASSTDRGHNQPQHF; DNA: TGTGCCAGCAGTACGGACAGGGGCCACAATCAGCCCCAGCATTTT
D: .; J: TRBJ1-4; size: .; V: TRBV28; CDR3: CASSFGSAEKLFF; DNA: TGTGCCAGCAGTTTCGGAAGTGCTGAAAAACTGTTTTTT
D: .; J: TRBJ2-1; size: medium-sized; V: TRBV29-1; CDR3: CSVDLLSSYNEQFF; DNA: TGCAGCGTTGACCTCTTGAGCTCCTACAATGAGCAGTTCTTC
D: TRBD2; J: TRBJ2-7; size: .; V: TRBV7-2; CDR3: CASSLKAGAPYEQYF; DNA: TGTGCCAGCAGCTTAAAGGCGGGAGCTCCTTACGAGCAGTACTTC
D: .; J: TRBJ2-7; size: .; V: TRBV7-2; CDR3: CASSLRRDYEQYF; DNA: TGTGCCAGCAGCTTAAGGCGAGATTACGAGCAGTACTTC
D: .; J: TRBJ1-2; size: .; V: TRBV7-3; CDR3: CASSLTEGGMGYGYTF; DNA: TGTGCCAGCAGCTTAACTGAAGGGGGGATGGGTTATGGCTACACCTTC
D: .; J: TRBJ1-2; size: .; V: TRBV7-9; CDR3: CASSYTPQGTYGYTF; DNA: TGTGCCAGCAGCTACACCCCACAGGGCACCTATGGCTACACCTTC
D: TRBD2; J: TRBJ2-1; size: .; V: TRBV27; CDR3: CASSSPSGSSYNEQFF; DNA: TGTGCCAGCAGTTCCCCAAGCGGGAGCTCCTACAATGAGCAGTTCTTC
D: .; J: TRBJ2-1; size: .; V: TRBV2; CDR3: CASSEAVRTFNEQFF; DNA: TGTGCCAGCAGTGAAGCTGTCAGGACTTTCAATGAGCAGTTCTTC
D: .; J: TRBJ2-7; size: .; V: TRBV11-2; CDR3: CASSFAGSYEQYF; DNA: TGTGCCAGCAGCTTTGCCGGTTCCTACGAGCAGTACTTC
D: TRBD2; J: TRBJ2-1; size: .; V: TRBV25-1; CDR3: CASSEGATSGHNEQFF; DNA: TGTGCCAGCAGTGAAGGAGCTACTAGCGGTCACAATGAGCAGTTCTTC
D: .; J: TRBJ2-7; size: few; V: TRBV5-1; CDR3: CASRFRVLGDYEQYF; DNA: TGCGCCAGCAGGTTCAGGGTGTTGGGGGACTACGAGCAGTACTTC
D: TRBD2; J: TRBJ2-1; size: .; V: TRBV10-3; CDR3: CAISTSGTPSYNEQFF; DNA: TGTGCCATCTCCACTAGCGGGACCCCCTCCTACAATGAGCAGTTCTTC
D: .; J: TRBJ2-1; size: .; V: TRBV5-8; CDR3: CASSLLTASVNYNEQFF; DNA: TGTGCCAGCAGCTTGCTCACAGCCTCAGTCAACTACAATGAGCAGTTCTTC
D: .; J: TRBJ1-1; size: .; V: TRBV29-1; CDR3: CSVESQGGTEAFF; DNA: TGCAGCGTTGAATCCCAGGGTGGCACTGAAGCTTTCTTT
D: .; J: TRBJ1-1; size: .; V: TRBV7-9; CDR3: CASSLGAGASTEAFF; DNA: TGTGCCAGCAGCTTAGGGGCGGGGGCCAGCACTGAAGCTTTCTTT
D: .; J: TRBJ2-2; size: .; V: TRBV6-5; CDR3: CASSYGGLIGELFF; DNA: TGTGCCAGCAGTTATGGAGGGTTAATCGGGGAGCTGTTTTTT
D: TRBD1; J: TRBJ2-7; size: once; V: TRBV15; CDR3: CATSRDRGSQLDEQYF; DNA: TGTGCCACCAGCAGGGACAGGGGGTCGCAACTAGACGAGCAGTACTTC
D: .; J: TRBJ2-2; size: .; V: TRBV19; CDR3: CASSIGRGTGELFF; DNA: TGTGCCAGTAGTATAGGCAGGGGCACCGGGGAGCTGTTTTTT
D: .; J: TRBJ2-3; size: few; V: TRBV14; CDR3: CASSQDVAPQGDTQYF; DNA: TGTGCCAGCAGCCAAGATGTGGCGCCGCAGGGGGATACGCAGTATTTT